This TCR beta chain is from a study of blood T cell repertoires in COVID-19. The CDR3 length is 14 residues. The V segment lost 8 bases and the J segment 4 bases; nucleotides outside the gene matches: 6. Per germline, CDR1 ENHRY and CDR2 SYGVKD. Sequencing used immunoSEQ multiplex PCR; TCRdb keeps in-frame clones, though not all of them. Of fewer than 250,000 clones in the sample, approximately 90% are singletons; the top ten hold just over 2.5%. This sequence originates from a woman in her 30s with acute COVID-19. This rearrangement joins TRBV10-3 to TRBJ1-3, with 9 bases matching TRBD1. Sequenced: PBMCs or T cells enriched from blood (not recorded which). CDR3 coding DNA: TGTGCCATCGGGATCGGGACAGGGGGAAACACCATATATTTT. The encoded protein is CAIGIGTGGNTIYF.